This T cell receptor beta chain is drawn from a study of blood T cells in healthy people across ages. As for this clonotype: The antigen is undetermined.

Next came a second PCR, run for roughly 7 to 12 cycles, which used a sample-barcoded 5' primer along with a J-beta primer mix. TCRdb re-analysed the 5' RACE reads in MiXCR, keeping a single row per CDR3 protein. The repertoire has under 750,000 distinct CDR3 sequences, 40% to 50% of them found once; the top ten carry under 30%. Study outcomes and limitations: No conclusive comparison of naive versus antigen-experienced cells was possible with unsorted PBMCs.

The CDR3 is 13 residues long. The V and J ends lost 7 bases and 3 bases, in that order; junction bases with no gene match: 3. Germline lookup yields CDR1 MDHEN and CDR2 SYDVKM. The chain is built from TRBV28 and TRBJ2-7; TRBD1 aligns across 10 bases. Sequences were obtained from blood. This TCR was sampled from a man older than 75 in good health. The CDR3 nucleotides read TGTGCCAGCACCCGGGACAGGGGCTACGAGCAGTACTTC. It specifies CASTRDRGYEQYF.